This TCR beta chain was observed in a study of T cell repertoires in cytomegalovirus infection. Whole-study findings and limits: Dominant in the ex vivo response were TCR beta clonotypes restricted by HLA-C and specific for CMV. People with CMV and the relevant HLA were identified by cumulative public TCR beta family frequency.

This clonotype has just a few counts. Its specificity is not known. Each CDR3 protein gets one entry after TCRdb re-called the reads with MiXCR. The sample yields 650,000 to 900,000 distinct CDR3 sequences, about 31% seen once. V was cut by 1 base and J by 3 bases, with 12 bases left in between. Looked up from germline, CDR1 is SEHNR and CDR2 is FQNEAQ (reference sequence). There are 15 residues in the CDR3. The V call is TRBV7-9, the J call TRBJ1-1; D possibly corresponds to TRBD1 (5 bases). Material: cultured CD8+ T cells from PBMCs, obtained from culture after CMV antigen stimulation. The receptor was derived from a human donor in good health (CMV status not recorded). Some clones in this sample may be carry-over from other donors' samples. The CDR3 is CASSLGGEGDTEAFF. CDR3 coding DNA: TGTGCCAGCAGCTTAGGGGGGGAAGGGGACACTGAAGCTTTCTTT.